The rows below give T cell receptor beta chains drawn from one sample of a study of T cells after yellow fever vaccination. TCRdb re-called the 5' RACE reads through MiXCR, storing one row per CDR3 protein. This table holds 150,000 to 200,000 distinct CDR3 sequences, approximately 6% found once. Specimen: CD4+ T cells sorted from PBMCs, collected on the day of the first yellow fever vaccination. All receptors derive from a man aged 18-30 years who received the YFV17D yellow fever vaccine. Both conserved end residues are part of each CDR3. The order of the fields is clone size, D gene, V gene, J gene, CDR3 protein, CDR3 DNA. The D gene is left open where the match is weak. Clone size is shown for a subset of rows, as once, few, many or a class of expanded clone.

>many|TRBD2|TRBV10-3|TRBJ2-3
CAISEGLAGFYTQYF
TGTGCCATCAGTGAAGGGCTAGCGGGGTTCTATACGCAGTATTTT
>many|NA|TRBV3-1|TRBJ2-5
CASSSYGAKTQYF
TGTGCCAGCTCATCATACGGGGCGAAGACCCAGTACTTC
>many|TRBD2|TRBV2|TRBJ2-4
CATGGGLAKNIQYF
TGTGCCACCGGGGGGGGTTTGGCCAAAAACATTCAGTACTTC
>many|TRBD1|TRBV5-1|TRBJ1-1
CASSSTGENTEAFF
TGCGCCAGCAGCTCGACAGGGGAGAACACTGAAGCTTTCTTT
>few|NA|TRBV18|TRBJ1-1
CASSPGGPNTEAFF
TGTGCCAGCTCACCAGGGGGGCCGAACACTGAAGCTTTCTTT
>NA|NA|TRBV29-1|TRBJ1-1
CSVGGGATVEAFF
TGCAGCGTTGGGGGGGGGGCTACGGTTGAAGCTTTCTTT
>many|NA|TRBV4-1|TRBJ2-1
CASSQGGRRGASYNEQFF
TGCGCCAGCAGCCAAGGGGGGCGAAGGGGAGCCTCCTACAATGAGCAGTTCTTC
>many|NA|TRBV3-1|TRBJ2-3
CASSTSSTDTQYF
TGTGCCAGCAGCACCTCTAGCACAGATACGCAGTATTTT
>many|NA|TRBV7-3|TRBJ2-3
CASSLGHNTDTQYF
TGTGCCAGCAGCTTAGGACACAACACAGATACGCAGTATTTT
>few|TRBD1|TRBV7-3|TRBJ2-2
CASSSWTGGGTGELFF
TGTGCCAGCAGCTCCTGGACAGGGGGAGGTACCGGGGAGCTGTTTTTT
>few|TRBD1|TRBV29-1|TRBJ2-7
CSVGQGSSYEQYF
TGCAGCGTGGGACAGGGGAGCTCCTACGAGCAGTACTTC
>many|NA|TRBV7-2|TRBJ2-3
CASSPGASTDTQYF
TGTGCCAGCAGCCCCGGGGCCAGCACAGATACGCAGTATTTT
>many|TRBD1|TRBV10-3|TRBJ2-5
CAISGAGTAETQYF
TGTGCCATCAGTGGGGCCGGGACAGCGGAGACCCAGTACTTC
>many|NA|TRBV21-1|TRBJ1-6
CASSDRGPKTPLHF
TGTGCCAGCAGCGACAGGGGACCAAAGACACCCCTCCACTTT
>NA|NA|TRBV10-3|TRBJ1-4
CAISGRFDEKLFF
TGTGCCATCAGTGGCCGTTTCGATGAAAAACTGTTTTTT
>NA|NA|TRBV7-8|TRBJ2-5
CASSSRLKETQYF
TGTGCCAGCAGCTCCAGACTGAAAGAGACCCAGTACTTC
>few|NA|TRBV25-1|TRBJ2-1
CASSGEGTKNEQFF
TGTGCCAGCAGTGGTGAAGGGACAAAGAATGAGCAGTTCTTC
>few|NA|TRBV7-3|TRBJ1-6
CASSFGDRPNSPLHF
TGTGCCAGCAGCTTCGGAGACAGGCCGAATTCACCCCTCCACTTT